Each of the 2 T cell receptor beta chains below was sequenced from the same sample in a study of Ad26.COV2.S vaccination and SARS-CoV-2 variants. Profiled with immunoSEQ multiplex PCR; TCRdb holds only in-frame clones, not every one. The sample lists more than 300,000 clones, roughly 84% occurring once. Described treatment: 15 to 20 received Ad26.COV2.S at low or high dose, single or two shots; 5 received placebo; per-sample allocation not given. At day 63 after the first vaccine or placebo injection, samples were drawn. Here the sequenced sample was peripheral blood, taken in a trial of Ad26.COV2.S vaccine versus placebo. The receptors were sampled from a person between 18 and 65 years old who received the Ad26.COV2.S COVID-19 vaccine or a placebo.

The chain combines TRBV9 with TRBJ1-1; a possible D gene is TRBD1 (5 bases). This CDR3 comprises 16 residues. Trimming took off 0 bases at V and 1 base at J, with 13 bases between the two ends. CDR1 and CDR2 from the germline V gene are SGDLS and YYNGEE. CDR3 residues: CASSVVDSWKNTEAFF. The DNA of the CDR3 is TGTGCCAGCAGCGTAGTTGACAGCTGGAAGAACACTGAAGCTTTCTTT. The full variable domain, its missing parts supplied by reference TRBV9 and TRBJ1-1, is DSGVTQTPKHLITATGQRVTLRCSPRSGDLSVYWYQQSLDQGLQFLIQYYNGEERAKGNILERFSAQQFPDLHSELNLSSLELGDSALYFCASSVVDSWKNTEAFFGQGTRLTVV.

V gene TRBV19 combines with J gene TRBJ1-5; D not certain. V dropped 1 base and J dropped 0 bases, with 7 bases sitting between them. There are 15 residues in the CDR3. In germline, CDR1 is LNHDA, CDR2 SQIVND (reference sequence). The CDR3 spells CASSIGGNSNQPQHF. The CDR3 coding sequence is TGTGCCAGTAGTATAGGCGGGAATAGCAATCAGCCCCAGCATTTT.